This entry concerns a single T cell receptor (beta chain). Its antigen remains undetermined. No qualities accompany the bases; no much larger clone lies one base away. This sample was taken from a study of T cell changes during pregnancy in multiple sclerosis (dated by TCRdb to between 2017 and 2020). Regarding the research as a whole: Changes in the T cell repertoire over the course of pregnancy were examined in this study in women with multiple sclerosis.

Libraries came from the immunoSEQ multiplex PCR assay. The immuneACCESS repertoire file appears here via TCRdb, limited to in-frame rearrangements. These files lack a portion of the clones; in checked studies, under half of the deficit traces to unresolved V genes, and the cause of the others is not known. The sample yields about 40,000 clones; about 94% were counted once. 1.5% to 2% of the sample is taken by the ten largest. V is shortened by 6 bases, J by 3 bases, and the region joining them spans 18 bases. The CDR3 measures 15 amino acids from cysteine to phenylalanine. Only the CDR3 portion is preserved as DNA: 45 bases, with reading frame beginning at the first base. CDR1 and CDR2 are read off the germline V gene (reference sequence) as SEHNR and FQNEAQ.

This receptor was obtained from a female donor with multiple sclerosis, enrolled in a pregnancy study. The sample here was peripheral blood, taken in the third trimester of pregnancy. Recombination connected TRBV7-9 to TRBJ2-7; the D gene is perhaps TRBD2, from 6 matching bases. The CDR3: CASRSAAGGNYEQYF. Here is the DNA: TGTGCCAGCAGATCGGCGGCCGGAGGGAACTACGAGCAGTACTTC.